The clone carrying this T cell receptor (beta chain) has only a few counts. The antigen is not known. Unique molecular identifiers were attached to individual cDNA molecules. TCRdb recomputed calls from the 5' RACE reads with MiXCR, one row per CDR3 protein. The sample has some 45,000 distinct CDR3 sequences; about 4% are singletons. This record belongs to a study of early T cells in non-severe SARS-CoV-2 infection. Study information: Sequencing of bulk RNA from unsorted whole blood was done, without chain pairing. Study results and caveats: VDJdb matches were skewed toward anti-spike CD8 T cell responses.

The sequence was collected from an adult who was a healthcare worker with PCR-confirmed SARS-CoV-2 infection or an uninfected control (not recorded which). The sequencing input was whole blood.

This CDR3 is CSASSEKTGHGYTF. The CDR3 DNA reads TGCAGTGCTAGCTCTGAGAAGACAGGGCATGGCTACACCTTC. The chain combines TRBV20-1 with TRBJ1-2; 7 positions match TRBD1. This CDR3 is built from 14 residues. CDR1 and CDR2 (germline): DFQATT, SNEGSKA (reference sequence). Trimming cost V 3 bases and J 6 bases; bases outside gene matches: 10.